Following are 2 T cell receptor beta chains from one sample sequenced in a study of vaccination effects on CD4 cells after COVID-19. Using immunoSEQ multiplex PCR, the repertoire was profiled, and TCRdb retains in-frame clones only, with some absent. The table records fewer than 40,000 clones, 70% to 75% of them present only once. Their recognized antigens are unknown. At the end of 10 days of culture, CD4+ T cells were isolated. Participants completed two doses of the BNT162b2 or mRNA-1273 vaccine. This specimen consisted of CD4+ T cells from PBMCs cultured without peptide, obtained after COVID-19 vaccination. The receptors were sampled from a human donor who received a COVID-19 vaccine.

CDR3 sequence (DNA): TGTGCCAGCTCACGCGACCAAGCGGGAGTAGACGAGCAGTACTTC. Translated: CASSRDQAGVDEQYF. This chain uses TRBV18 with TRBJ2-7; 8 bases are a match to TRBD2. V lost 4 bases to trimming and J lost 5 bases; unmatched junction nucleotides: 10. Germline V gene lookup returns CDR1 KGHSH and CDR2 LQKENI. The CDR3 spans 15 residues.

The rearrangement uses TRBV18 and TRBJ1-2; D might be TRBD1 (5 bases). Deletions cut 0 bases from V and 8 bases from J, with 10 bases between. Germline assignment: CDR1 KGHSH and CDR2 LQKENI. This CDR3 region has 13 residues. The DNA for the CDR3 is TGTGCCAGCTCACCACCGGGGGGAGGAGGCTACACCTTC. It encodes CASSPPGGGGYTF.